This T cell receptor (beta chain) derives from a study of cytomegalovirus exposure and HLA in healthy donors. As regards this clone: Its cognate antigen is unknown.

Regarding the study as a whole: In a later analysis, across HLA loci, associated TCR counts were highest for DRB1, lowest for HLA-C. The study flagged about 160 TCR beta chains as cytomegalovirus-associated. Per a prior analysis, the majority of TCR beta V segments were productive roughly 90% or roughly 30% of the time.

The donors comprised healthy bone marrow donors. Primers included in the PCR were 60 Vbeta and 13 Jbeta primers. The protocol was immunoSEQ multiplex PCR, while the TCRdb copy is restricted to in-frame clones and leaves out a portion. The sample contains 85,000 to 130,000 clones, 71% of which appear only once. Trimming shortened V by 0 bases and J by 5 bases, and 11 bases separated the two germline ends. CDR3 length: 14 amino acids. Germline V gives CDR1 SGHRS, CDR2 YFSETQ. The origin of this receptor is a female donor in good health and CMV-seronegative. Sample: PBMCs. The rearrangement joins TRBV5-1 to TRBJ2-5; the D gene is possibly TRBD1 (6 bases). The CDR3 nucleotides are TGCGCCAGCAGCTTGGGACAGGTGCAGGAGACCCAGTACTTC. It translates to CASSLGQVQETQYF.